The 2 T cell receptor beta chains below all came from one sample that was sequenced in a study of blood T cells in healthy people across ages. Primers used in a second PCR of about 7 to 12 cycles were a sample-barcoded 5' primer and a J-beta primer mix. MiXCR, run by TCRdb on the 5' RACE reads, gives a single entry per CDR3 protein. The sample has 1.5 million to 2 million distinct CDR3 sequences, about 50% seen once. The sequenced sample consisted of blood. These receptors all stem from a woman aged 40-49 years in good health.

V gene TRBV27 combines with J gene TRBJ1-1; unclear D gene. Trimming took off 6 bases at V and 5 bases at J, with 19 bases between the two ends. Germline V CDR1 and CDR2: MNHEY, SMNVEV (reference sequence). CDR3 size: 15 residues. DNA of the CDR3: TGTGCCAGCAGCCTAACGACGACCTGGGAGACTGAAGCTTTCTTT. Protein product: CASSLTTTWETEAFF.

CDR3 in DNA: TGTGCCAGCAGTTTACGGCTGCTAGCGGGGGGGTACTCCTACAATGAGCAGTTCTTC. Protein sequence: CASSLRLLAGGYSYNEQFF. The V and J genes are TRBV12-3 or TRBV12-4 and TRBJ2-1; 12 bases fit TRBD2. Unmatched junction bases numbered 8, after V lost 2 bases and J lost 0 bases. The CDR3 contains 19 residues.